This T cell receptor (beta chain) was sequenced for a study of type 1 regulatory T cells. Background on the study: T-allo10 is a Tr1-enriched, alloantigen-specific CD4 T cell product made in vitro.

TCRdb independently ran MiXCR on the reads; one entry per CDR3 protein. The table lists some 60,000 distinct CDR3 sequences, over 50% of them singletons, with around 1.9% in the top ten. CDR1 and CDR2 (germline): SGHRS, YFSETQ. Trimming took 4 bases from V and 4 from J; bases not matched to a gene: 11. This CDR3 is built from 16 residues. This clonotype was observed once. The target antigen is unknown. The clonotype was recovered from a human donor in good health. Specimen: cultured non-Tr1 T cells, either the whole culture or a sorted T cell fraction (not recorded which). The chain recombines TRBV5-1 with TRBJ2-3, with 8 nucleotides matching TRBD2. CDR3 sequence reads: CASSSPGAGVADTQYF. The CDR3 nucleotides read TGCGCCAGCAGCAGCCCAGGAGCGGGAGTCGCAGATACGCAGTATTTT.